This T cell receptor beta chain was retrieved from a study of blood T cell repertoires in COVID-19. Participant-given clinical history determined each cohort assignment. Libraries were prepared by immunoSEQ multiplex PCR; TCRdb keeps only in-frame clonotypes and omits some of them. The table includes almost 400,000 clones, just under 90% detected once. V lost 5 bases and J 8 bases, leaving 22 bases between the germline ends. This CDR3 has 16 residues. Germline lookup yields CDR1 SGHVS and CDR2 FQNEAQ. Sequencing input: PBMCs or T cells enriched from blood (not recorded which). This sequence joins TRBV7-8 and TRBJ2-1; a weak D match, TRBD2 (6 bases). The receptor's source is a woman in her thirties who had recovered from COVID-19. This chain's CDR3 is CASSPLGGRIVDEQFF. CDR3 nucleotides: TGTGCCAGCAGCCCTCTTGGGGGGAGGATCGTAGATGAGCAGTTCTTC.